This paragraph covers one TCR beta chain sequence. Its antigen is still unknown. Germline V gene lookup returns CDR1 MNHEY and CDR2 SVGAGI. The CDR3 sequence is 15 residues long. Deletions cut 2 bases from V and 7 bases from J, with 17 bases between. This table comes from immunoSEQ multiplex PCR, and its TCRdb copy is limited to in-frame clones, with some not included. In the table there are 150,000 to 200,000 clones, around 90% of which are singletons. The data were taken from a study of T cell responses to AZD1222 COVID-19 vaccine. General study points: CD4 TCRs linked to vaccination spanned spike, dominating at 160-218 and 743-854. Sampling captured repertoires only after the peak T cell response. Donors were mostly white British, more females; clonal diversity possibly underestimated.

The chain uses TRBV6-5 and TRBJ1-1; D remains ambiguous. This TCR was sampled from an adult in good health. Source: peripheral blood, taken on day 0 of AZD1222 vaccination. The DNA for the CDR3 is TGTGCCAGCAGTTACGTGGCAGGACCCCTAGGTGAAGCTTTCTTT. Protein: CASSYVAGPLGEAFF.